Following are 26 T cell receptor beta chains from one sample sequenced in a study of cytomegalovirus exposure and HLA in healthy donors. The PCR was carried out with 60 Vbeta primers and 13 Jbeta primers. Method: immunoSEQ multiplex PCR; TCRdb's copy keeps in-frame clones and lacks some. Recorded for this sample: about 170,000 clones. Sequences were obtained from PBMCs. The source is a woman in her sixties in good health and CMV-seronegative.

As DNA, the CDR3 is TGTGCCACCAGCAGAGCCAGCGGGGGGGCCCGGGAGCAGTTCTTC. Its translation: CATSRASGGAREQFF. The rearrangement links TRBV15 to TRBJ2-1, with 10 bases aligning to TRBD2. This CDR3 is built from 15 residues. Unmatched junction bases numbered 7, after V lost 1 base and J lost 10 bases. Germline assignment: CDR1 LNHNV and CDR2 YYDKDF (reference sequence).

A remark on this clone: Other DNA sequences within the sample encode an identical CDR3. This sequence joins TRBV18 and TRBJ1-3; 8 bases map to TRBD1. V trimming: 3 bases; J trimming: 1 base; junction bases outside the gene matches: 5. The CDR3 is 16 residues long. The germline V gene encodes CDR1 KGHSH and CDR2 LQKENI. CDR3 residues: CASSPGQGASGNTIYF. The CDR3 DNA is TGTGCCAGCTCACCGGGGCAGGGGGCATCTGGAAACACCATATATTTT.

V is TRBV29-1 and J is TRBJ2-1; D call uncertain. The CDR3 loop spans 14 amino acids. Looked up from germline, CDR1 is SQVTM and CDR2 is ANQGSEA. V lost 5 bases and J lost 0, with 11 bases in between. CDR3 sequence: CSVFPTNSYNEQFF. CDR3 DNA: TGCAGCGTTTTTCCGACAAACTCCTACAATGAGCAGTTCTTC.

For this clone: In the same sample, other DNA sequences code for this CDR3. The gene calls are TRBV6-5 and TRBJ1-2; D is unclear. V dropped 8 bases and J dropped 4 bases, with 8 bases sitting between them. Germline V lookup: CDR1 MNHEY, CDR2 SVGAGI. CDR3 length: 11 amino acids. The CDR3 sequence: CASSGGYGYTF. CDR3 bases: TGTGCCAGCTCGGGAGGCTATGGCTACACCTTC.

J is TRBJ1-3 and V is TRBV7-2; D is uncertain. Trimming stripped 1 base from V and 4 bases from J, with 5 bases between. CDR3 length: 13 residues. Germline CDR1 reads SGHTA; CDR2 reads FQGNSA. CDR3 residues: CASSLVGGNTIYF. DNA of the CDR3: TGTGCCAGCAGCTTAGTCGGGGGAAACACCATATATTTT.

The chain combines TRBV5-1 with TRBJ2-1; D possibly corresponds to TRBD1 (5 bases). Trimming pared 0 bases from V and 5 bases from J, leaving 9 bases between. The length of the CDR3 is 14 residues. The germline CDR1 and CDR2 sequences are SGHRS and YFSETQ. CDR3 region: CASSLVQGNNEQFF. CDR3 sequence (DNA): TGCGCCAGCAGCTTGGTTCAGGGCAACAATGAGCAGTTCTTC.

The chain has TRBV6-6 and TRBJ1-5; TRBD1 agrees at 9 bases. From germline, CDR1 is MNHNY and CDR2 SVGAGI (reference sequence). The CDR3 loop spans 13 amino acids. Trimming took 2 bases from V and 7 from J; bases not matched to a gene: 0. CDR3 region: CASSYGQGQPQHF. The CDR3 nucleotides read TGTGCCAGCAGTTACGGACAGGGGCAGCCCCAGCATTTT.

The chain links TRBV7-2 to TRBJ2-1, with 7 bases aligning to TRBD2. V was clipped by 2 bases and J by 6 bases; unmatched bases: 13. From germline, CDR1 is SGHTA and CDR2 FQGNSA. CDR3 size: 17 residues. The CDR3 nucleotides read TGTGCCAGCAGCTTACGGGGGACTATCCTATTTACCAATGAGCAGTTCTTC. This encodes CASSLRGTILFTNEQFF.

The chain uses TRBV5-1 and TRBJ1-1; tentatively, D is TRBD1 (6 bases). V was pared by 0 bases and J by 7 bases, with 10 bases between. CDR3 length: 13 residues. Germline V gives CDR1 SGHRS, CDR2 YFSETQ. This CDR3 is CASSLVQGSEAFF. The CDR3 DNA reads as TGCGCCAGCAGCTTGGTCCAGGGGAGTGAAGCTTTCTTT.

The chain links TRBV6-5 to TRBJ2-3; no reliable D call. CDR3 length: 13 amino acids. Germline V gives CDR1 MNHEY, CDR2 SVGAGI. The ends were cut back, 2 bases at V and 9 bases at J, with 12 bases in the middle. DNA for the CDR3: TGTGCCAGCAGTTACACAGCCCGAGAGACGCAGTATTTT. It translates to CASSYTARETQYF.

To note about this clone: Relative to the germline gene, one junction end is altered; a read error may explain this. The V gene is TRBV4-1, the J gene TRBJ1-2; D is ambiguous. The CDR3 runs 13 residues. Germline V gene data show CDR1 as MGHRA and CDR2 as YSYEKL. The CDR3 DNA is TGCGCCAGCAGCGTACAAGCGAAGCCTCCCAAATTCTTC. Encoded protein: CASSVQAKPPKFF.

The rearrangement links TRBV7-9 to TRBJ2-3; D is possibly TRBD2 (6 bases). CDR3 size: 14 residues. Between the trimmed V and J ends, which lost 1 base and 6 bases, there was a span of 11 bases. Germline V lookup: CDR1 SEHNR, CDR2 FQNEAQ (reference sequence). CDR3 nucleotide sequence: TGTGCCAGCAGCTTAGACGGGGGTACTGATACGCAGTATTTT. Its translation is CASSLDGGTDTQYF.

The genes are TRBV6-5 and TRBJ2-7; 8 positions agree with TRBD1. Germline CDR1 is MNHEY and CDR2 is SVGAGI. The CDR3 spans 14 residues. V trimming: 6 bases; J trimming: 2 bases; junction bases outside the gene matches: 6. The CDR3 spells CASRPDRDPYEQYF. CDR3 nucleotides: TGTGCCAGCAGACCGGACAGGGATCCCTACGAGCAGTACTTC.

This chain uses TRBV14 with TRBJ2-7; D is possibly TRBD2 (5 bases). This CDR3 contains 13 residues. Trimming removed 3 bases from V and 9 bases from J, with 15 bases in between. CDR1 and CDR2 from the germline V gene are SGHDN and FVKESK. CDR3 DNA: TGTGCCAGCAGCCAGCCGGTGCCGGGGTGGCAGTACTTC. Encoded protein: CASSQPVPGWQYF.

The chain couples TRBV4-1 to TRBJ2-7; 9 bases are a match to TRBD2. V was pared by 1 base and J by 2 bases, with 3 bases of the junction left unmatched. CDR1 MGHRA and CDR2 YSYEKL come from the germline V gene. There are 15 residues in the CDR3. The CDR3 is CASSQVGTSPYEQYF. The CDR3 DNA sequence: TGCGCCAGCAGCCAAGTGGGGACTAGCCCCTACGAGCAGTACTTC.

The rearrangement joins TRBV11-2 to TRBJ1-2, with D possibly matching TRBD1 (6 bases). The length of the CDR3 is 13 residues. Trimming pared 1 base from V and 5 bases from J, leaving 8 bases between. The germline V gene has CDR1 SGHAT and CDR2 FQNNGV. CDR3 protein: CASSLVQGYGYTF. The CDR3 nucleotides are TGTGCCAGCAGCTTAGTACAGGGTTATGGCTACACCTTC.

The chain carries TRBV5-1 and TRBJ2-5; D is undetermined. The DNA end is more similar to TRBJ2-7, so the J call may be wrong. This CDR3 spans 14 amino acids. Germline CDR1 and CDR2: SGHRS and YFSETQ. CDR3 coding DNA: TGCGCCAGCAGCTTGGATACGGTACCAGGCGAGCAGTACTTC. Translation: CASSLDTVPGEQYF.

The chain couples TRBV5-5 to TRBJ1-1; tentative D call: TRBD1 (5 bases). Trimming removed 4 bases from V and 2 bases from J, with 18 bases in between. CDR3 size: 16 residues. Germline assignment: CDR1 SGHKS and CDR2 YYEKEE (reference sequence). The CDR3 here is CASSRAGSVANTEAFF. In DNA, the CDR3 is TGTGCCAGCAGCAGGGCAGGGTCGGTTGCCAACACTGAAGCTTTCTTT.

The CDR3 is CASSDRTGRAYEQYF. The CDR3 bases are TGTGCCAGCAGTGACCGGACAGGGAGAGCCTACGAGCAGTACTTC. The chain links TRBV2 to TRBJ2-7, with 8 bases aligning to TRBD1. This CDR3 contains 15 residues. Germline assignment: CDR1 SNHLY and CDR2 FYNNEI. V dropped 3 bases and J dropped 2; count of bases not matched to a gene: 6. The entire variable domain, with the rest obtained from reference TRBV2 and TRBJ2-7, is as follows: EPEVTQTPSHQVTQMGQEVILRCVPISNHLYFYWYRQILGQKVEFLVSFYNNEISEKSEIFDDQFSVERPDGSNFTLKIRSTKLEDSAMYFCASSDRTGRAYEQYFGPGTRLTVT.

The chain uses TRBV13 and TRBJ1-2, with a weak D call TRBD1 (5 bases). This CDR3 is built from 12 residues. Germline lookup yields CDR1 PRHDT and CDR2 FYEKMQ (reference sequence). Between the trimmed V and J ends, which lost 8 bases and 2 bases, there was a span of 9 bases. The CDR3, as DNA: TGTGCCAGCTATAAGGGGAACTATGGCTACACCTTC. This sequence encodes CASYKGNYGYTF.

V usage is TRBV14 and J usage is TRBJ1-2, with a tentative D call TRBD1 (5 bases). This CDR3 comprises 13 residues. V was pared by 6 bases and J by 7 bases, with 15 bases between. Germline V CDR1 and CDR2: SGHDN, FVKESK. In nucleotides, the CDR3 is TGTGCCAGCAGTCTAAACCCAGGGATTGGCTACACCTTC. Protein product: CASSLNPGIGYTF.

This rearrangement joins TRBV18 to TRBJ1-2; D is perhaps TRBD1 (5 bases). The CDR3 has 15 residues. From germline, CDR1 is KGHSH and CDR2 LQKENI. Trimming stripped 2 bases from V and 4 bases from J, with 14 bases between. CDR3 protein: CASSPISQASYGYTF. In DNA, the CDR3 is TGTGCCAGCTCACCAATCTCACAGGCCTCCTATGGCTACACCTTC.

The CDR3 DNA follows: TGTGCCAGCAGCGGTTACAAGACAGGGACGGTGGCCGGGGAGCTGTTTTTT. Translated: CASSGYKTGTVAGELFF. J is TRBJ2-2 and V is TRBV2, with TRBD1 identical over 7 bases. V shed 6 bases and J 6 bases; nucleotides not matched to a gene: 16. Germline-derived CDR1 and CDR2 are SNHLY and FYNNEI. The CDR3 contains 17 residues.

The chain employs TRBV9 and TRBJ2-1, with D unclear. The CDR3 spans 15 residues. V was trimmed by 3 bases and J by 6 bases, leaving 16 bases between them. Germline assignment: CDR1 SGDLS and CDR2 YYNGEE. The CDR3 DNA is TGTGCCAGCAGCGCCCATGTAGTTCGAGCCAATGAGCAGTTCTTC. Its translation is CASSAHVVRANEQFF.

V usage is TRBV6-1 and J usage is TRBJ1-5; D is ambiguous. The germline CDR1 and CDR2 sequences are MNHNS and SASEGT. The CDR3 sequence is 13 residues long. Between the trimmed V and J ends, which lost 4 bases and 4 bases, there was a span of 8 bases. Written as DNA, the CDR3 is TGTGCCAGCAGTGGAGGAGAGAATCAGCCCCAGCATTTT. It translates to CASSGGENQPQHF.

The V gene is TRBV4-3, the J gene TRBJ1-2; D is possibly TRBD1 (6 bases). Trimming shortened V by 1 base and J by 6 bases, and 12 bases separated the two germline ends. CDR3 size: 14 residues. From germline, CDR1 is LGHNA and CDR2 YSLEER. CDR3 in DNA: TGCGCCAGCAGCCAAGCCCCGACAGGCCATGGCTACACCTTC. Translating it yields CASSQAPTGHGYTF.